A single sample is the source of the 10 T cell receptor beta chains below, sequenced in a study of cytomegalovirus exposure and HLA in healthy donors. PCR was performed using 60 Vbeta and 13 Jbeta primers. TCRdb keeps only in-frame clones here, not all; method: immunoSEQ multiplex PCR. The sample yields some 150,000 clones, around 72% seen once. The sequenced material came from PBMCs. These TCRs come from a man aged 50 or older in good health and CMV-seropositive.

This clone was picked up a small number of times. V usage is TRBV15 and J usage is TRBJ2-2; the D gene is possibly TRBD1 (5 bases). V lost 0 bases to trimming and J lost 6 bases, with 11 bases between them. The CDR3 spans 15 residues. Germline V CDR1 and CDR2: LNHNV, YYDKDF (reference sequence). CDR3 region: CATSRDRVTSGELFF. The CDR3 nucleotides are TGTGCCACCAGCAGAGACAGGGTGACGTCCGGGGAGCTGTTTTTT.

This clone appeared a single time. The chain carries TRBV16 and TRBJ2-6; TRBD1 matches at 9 bases. With V trimmed by 1 base and J by 1 base, 5 bases remained unmatched. Looked up from germline, CDR1 is KGHSY and CDR2 is FQNENV. The CDR3 runs 18 residues. Here the CDR3 reads CASSQYRDRVSGANVLTF. CDR3 DNA: TGTGCCAGCAGCCAATACAGGGACAGGGTTTCTGGGGCCAACGTCCTGACTTTC.

The CDR3 DNA sequence: TGCGCCAGCAGCTTGGTGGCGGGGGGGATGGGAGAGCAGTACTTC. It translates to CASSLVAGGMGEQYF. V gene TRBV5-1 combines with J gene TRBJ2-7, with 9 bases aligning to TRBD2. CDR3 length: 15 amino acids. V dropped 0 bases and J dropped 7; count of bases not matched to a gene: 8. Germline V lookup: CDR1 SGHRS, CDR2 YFSETQ.

The chain links TRBV7-2 to TRBJ1-2; D call uncertain. This CDR3 is 14 amino acids long. The germline CDR1 and CDR2 sequences are SGHTA and FQGNSA. The germline V and J ends were trimmed by 4 bases and 5 bases, with 14 bases remaining between them. Written as DNA, the CDR3 is TGTGCCAGCAGCTACCCCGGCGGAAGTTATGGCTACACCTTC. This sequence encodes CASSYPGGSYGYTF.

The rearrangement uses TRBV29-1 and TRBJ2-3; no clear D. This CDR3 region has 15 residues. The V end was cut by 0 bases, the J end by 0 bases, with 10 bases between. CDR1 SQVTM and CDR2 ANQGSEA come from the germline V gene. CDR3 bases: TGCAGCGTTGAAGATTCCACAGCTAGCACAGATACGCAGTATTTT. Residues: CSVEDSTASTDTQYF.

This sequence joins TRBV9 and TRBJ2-3; possibly TRBD1 for D (5 bases). The CDR3 covers 13 residues. Trimming took 4 bases from V and 1 from J, leaving 7 bases between them. Germline V gene data show CDR1 as SGDLS and CDR2 as YYNGEE. CDR3 DNA sequence: TGTGCCAGCAGCCAGGGCCGCACAGATACGCAGTATTTT. Translated: CASSQGRTDTQYF.

J is TRBJ1-5 and V is TRBV5-6; D might be TRBD1 (6 bases). Trimming cost V 3 bases and J 10 bases, with 20 bases left between them. Germline V gene sequence: CDR1 SGHDT, CDR2 YYEEEE. The length of the CDR3 is 15 residues. In DNA, the CDR3 is TGTGCCAGCAGCTCAGGACAGTACTTGCGAGGACCCCAGCATTTT. Protein sequence: CASSSGQYLRGPQHF.

CDR3 protein: CASSPETGMDYEQYF. In DNA, the CDR3 is TGTGCCAGCTCACCAGAGACAGGGATGGACTACGAGCAGTACTTC. V usage is TRBV18 and J usage is TRBJ2-7; TRBD1 matches 7 bases. In germline, CDR1 is KGHSH, CDR2 LQKENI. J was trimmed by 3 bases and V by 2 bases; bases with no gene match: 7. The CDR3 length is 15 residues.

The rearrangement joins TRBV11-3 to TRBJ1-1; D ambiguous. The germline gives CDR1 SGHNT, CDR2 YENEEA. There are 13 residues in the CDR3. With 3 bases removed from V and 4 bases from J, the gap between germline ends came to 9 bases. CDR3 sequence: CASSLGEGTEAFF. CDR3 sequence (DNA): TGTGCCAGCAGCTTGGGAGAAGGCACTGAAGCTTTCTTT.

J is TRBJ1-5 and V is TRBV7-6; 7 nucleotides align to TRBD1. The length of the CDR3 is 15 residues. In germline, CDR1 is SGHVS, CDR2 FNYEAQ. Trimming at V came to 4 bases and at J to 2 bases, leaving 5 bases not matched to a gene. The chain's CDR3 is CASSSTTGGNQPQHF. The CDR3 DNA reads as TGTGCCAGCAGCTCGACTACAGGGGGCAATCAGCCCCAGCATTTT.